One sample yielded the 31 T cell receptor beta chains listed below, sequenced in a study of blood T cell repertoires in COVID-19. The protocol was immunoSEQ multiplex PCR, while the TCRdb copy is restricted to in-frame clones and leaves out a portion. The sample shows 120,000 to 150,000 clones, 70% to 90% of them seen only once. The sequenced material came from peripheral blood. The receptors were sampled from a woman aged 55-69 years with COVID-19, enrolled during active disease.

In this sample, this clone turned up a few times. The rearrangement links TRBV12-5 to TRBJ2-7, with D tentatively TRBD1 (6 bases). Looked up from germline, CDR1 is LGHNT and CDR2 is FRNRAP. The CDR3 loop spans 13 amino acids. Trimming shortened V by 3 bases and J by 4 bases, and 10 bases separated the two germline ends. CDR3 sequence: CASGLGQQYEQYF. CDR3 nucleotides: TGTGCTAGTGGTTTAGGACAGCAATACGAGCAGTACTTC.

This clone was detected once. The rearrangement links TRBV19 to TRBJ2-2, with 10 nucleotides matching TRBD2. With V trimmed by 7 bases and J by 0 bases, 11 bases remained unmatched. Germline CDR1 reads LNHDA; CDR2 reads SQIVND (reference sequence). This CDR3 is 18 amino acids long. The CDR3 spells CASNTGLAALTNTGELFF. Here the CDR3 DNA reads TGTGCCAGTAACACAGGACTAGCGGCCTTAACGAACACCGGGGAGCTGTTTTTT. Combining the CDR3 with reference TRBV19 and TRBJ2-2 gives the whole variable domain DGGITQSPKYLFRKEGQNVTLSCEQNLNHDAMYWYRQDPGQGLRLIYYSQIVNDFQKGDIAEGYSVSREKKESFPLTVTSAQKNPTAFYLCASNTGLAALTNTGELFFGEGSRLTVL.

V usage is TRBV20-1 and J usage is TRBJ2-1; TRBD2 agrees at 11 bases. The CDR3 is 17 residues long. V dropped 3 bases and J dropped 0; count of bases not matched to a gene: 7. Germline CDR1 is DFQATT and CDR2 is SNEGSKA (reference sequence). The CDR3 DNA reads TGCAGTGCTAGTACTAGCGGGGGTATCCCCTCCTACAATGAGCAGTTCTTC. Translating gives CSASTSGGIPSYNEQFF.

The CDR3 DNA reads as TGTGCCACCAGTGATGGGGGAGGGGACCAGCCCCAGCATTTT. Protein sequence: CATSDGGGDQPQHF. V is TRBV24-1 and J is TRBJ1-5; a weak D match, TRBD1 (5 bases). Trimming shortened V by 3 bases and J by 7 bases, and 12 bases separated the two germline ends. The germline V gene has CDR1 KGHDR and CDR2 SFDVKD. The CDR3 runs to 14 residues.

CDR3: CASSPESLYEQYF. The CDR3 DNA reads TGCGCCAGCAGCCCGGAGTCGTTGTACGAGCAGTACTTC. This chain uses TRBV5-1 with TRBJ2-7; no reliable D call. This CDR3 has 13 residues. The germline V gene encodes CDR1 SGHRS and CDR2 YFSETQ. Deletions cut 4 bases from V and 4 bases from J, with 12 bases between.

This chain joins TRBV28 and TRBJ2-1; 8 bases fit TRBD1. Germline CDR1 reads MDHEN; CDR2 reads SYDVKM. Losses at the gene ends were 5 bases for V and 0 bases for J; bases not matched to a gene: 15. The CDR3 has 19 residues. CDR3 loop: CASSIQPPGQVSSYNEQFF. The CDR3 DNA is TGTGCCAGCAGTATCCAACCTCCGGGACAGGTTAGCTCCTACAATGAGCAGTTCTTC.

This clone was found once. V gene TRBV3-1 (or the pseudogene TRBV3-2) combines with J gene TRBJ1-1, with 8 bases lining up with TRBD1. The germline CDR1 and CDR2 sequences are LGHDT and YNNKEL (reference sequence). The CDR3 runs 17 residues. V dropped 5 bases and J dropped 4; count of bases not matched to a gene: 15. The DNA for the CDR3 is TGTGCCAGCAGCTCAAGAAGTCAGGGACAGGTCCCCACTGAAGCTTTCTTT. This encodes CASSSRSQGQVPTEAFF.

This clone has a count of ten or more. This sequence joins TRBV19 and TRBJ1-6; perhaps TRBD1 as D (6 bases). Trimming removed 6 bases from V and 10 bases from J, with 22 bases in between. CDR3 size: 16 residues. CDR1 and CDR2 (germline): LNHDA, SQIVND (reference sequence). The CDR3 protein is CASRRGGPGMLSPLHF. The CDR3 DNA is TGTGCCAGTAGGCGAGGGGGACCAGGGATGTTATCACCCCTCCACTTT.

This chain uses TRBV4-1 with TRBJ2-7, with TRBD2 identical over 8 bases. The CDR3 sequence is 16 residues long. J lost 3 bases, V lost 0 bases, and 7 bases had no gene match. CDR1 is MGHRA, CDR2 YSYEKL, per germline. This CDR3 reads CASSQDMTSVIYEQYF. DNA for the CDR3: TGCGCCAGCAGCCAAGACATGACTAGCGTAATCTACGAGCAGTACTTC.

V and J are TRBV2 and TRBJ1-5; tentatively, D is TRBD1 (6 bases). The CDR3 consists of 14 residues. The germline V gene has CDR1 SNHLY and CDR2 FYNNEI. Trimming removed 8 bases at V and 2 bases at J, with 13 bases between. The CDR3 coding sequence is TGTGCCAGCTCACAGGGTGGGGGCAATCAGCCCCAGCATTTT. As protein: CASSQGGGNQPQHF.

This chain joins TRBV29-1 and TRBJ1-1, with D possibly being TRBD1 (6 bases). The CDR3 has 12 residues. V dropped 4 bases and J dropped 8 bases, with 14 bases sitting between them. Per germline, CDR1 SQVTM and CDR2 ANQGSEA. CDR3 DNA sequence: TGCAGCGTTGTTCAGGGCAGGGGCGAAGCTTTCTTT. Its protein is CSVVQGRGEAFF.

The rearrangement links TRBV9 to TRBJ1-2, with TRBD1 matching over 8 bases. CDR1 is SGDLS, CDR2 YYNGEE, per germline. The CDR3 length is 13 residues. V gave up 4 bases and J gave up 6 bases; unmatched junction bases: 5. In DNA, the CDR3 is TGTGCCAGCAGCACCAGGGGGCAGGATGGCTACACCTTC. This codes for CASSTRGQDGYTF.

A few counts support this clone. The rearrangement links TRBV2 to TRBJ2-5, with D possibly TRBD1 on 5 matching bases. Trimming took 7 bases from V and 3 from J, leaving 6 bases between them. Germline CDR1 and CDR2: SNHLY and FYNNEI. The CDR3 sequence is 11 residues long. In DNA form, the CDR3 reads TGTGCCAGCACACAGGAAGAGACCCAGTACTTC. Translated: CASTQEETQYF.

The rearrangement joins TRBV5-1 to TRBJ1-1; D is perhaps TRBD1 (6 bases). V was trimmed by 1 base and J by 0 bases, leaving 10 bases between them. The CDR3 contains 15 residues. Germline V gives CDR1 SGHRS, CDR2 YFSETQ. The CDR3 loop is CASSLFDRMNTEAFF. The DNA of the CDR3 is TGCGCCAGCAGCTTGTTCGACAGGATGAACACTGAAGCTTTCTTT.

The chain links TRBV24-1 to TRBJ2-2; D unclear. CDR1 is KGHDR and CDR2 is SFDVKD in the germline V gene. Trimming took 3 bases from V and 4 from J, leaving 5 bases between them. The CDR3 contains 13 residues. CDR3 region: CATSDRVTGELFF. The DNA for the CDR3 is TGTGCCACCAGTGATCGGGTCACCGGGGAGCTGTTTTTT.

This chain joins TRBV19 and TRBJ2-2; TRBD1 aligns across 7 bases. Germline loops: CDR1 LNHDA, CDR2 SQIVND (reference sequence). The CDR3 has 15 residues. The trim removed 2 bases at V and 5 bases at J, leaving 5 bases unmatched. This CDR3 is CASSISTGETGELFF. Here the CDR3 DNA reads TGTGCCAGTAGTATATCAACAGGGGAAACCGGGGAGCTGTTTTTT.

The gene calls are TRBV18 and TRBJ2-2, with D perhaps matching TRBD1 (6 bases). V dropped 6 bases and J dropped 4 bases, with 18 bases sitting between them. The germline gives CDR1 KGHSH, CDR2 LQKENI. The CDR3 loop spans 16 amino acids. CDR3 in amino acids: CASSTSQGQATGELFF. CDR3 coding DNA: TGTGCCAGCTCGACCAGTCAGGGGCAGGCCACCGGGGAGCTGTTTTTT.

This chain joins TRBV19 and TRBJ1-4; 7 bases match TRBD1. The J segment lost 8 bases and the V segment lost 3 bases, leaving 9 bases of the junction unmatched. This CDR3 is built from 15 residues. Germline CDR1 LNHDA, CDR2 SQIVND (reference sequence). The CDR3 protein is CASSIQTGPNEKLFF. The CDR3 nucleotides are TGTGCCAGTAGTATCCAGACAGGGCCGAACGAAAAACTGTTTTTT.

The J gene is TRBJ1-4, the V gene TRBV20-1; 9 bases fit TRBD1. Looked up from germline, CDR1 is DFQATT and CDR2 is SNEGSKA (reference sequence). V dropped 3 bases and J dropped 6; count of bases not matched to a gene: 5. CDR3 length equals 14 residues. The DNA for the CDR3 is TGCAGTGCTAGTACAGGGGGCAGGGATGAAAAACTGTTTTTT. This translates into CSASTGGRDEKLFF.

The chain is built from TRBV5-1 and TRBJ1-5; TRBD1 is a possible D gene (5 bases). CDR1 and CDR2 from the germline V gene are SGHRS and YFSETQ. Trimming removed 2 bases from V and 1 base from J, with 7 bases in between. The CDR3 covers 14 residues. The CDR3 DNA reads TGCGCCAGCAGCTTCTCAGGGAGCAATCAGCCCCAGCATTTT. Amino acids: CASSFSGSNQPQHF.

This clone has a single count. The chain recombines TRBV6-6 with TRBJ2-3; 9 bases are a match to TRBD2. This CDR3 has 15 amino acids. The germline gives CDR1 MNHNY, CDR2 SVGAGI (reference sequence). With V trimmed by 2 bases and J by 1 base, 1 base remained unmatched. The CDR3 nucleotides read TGTGCCAGCAGTTACGCTAGCGGGGGCACAGATACGCAGTATTTT. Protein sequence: CASSYASGGTDTQYF.

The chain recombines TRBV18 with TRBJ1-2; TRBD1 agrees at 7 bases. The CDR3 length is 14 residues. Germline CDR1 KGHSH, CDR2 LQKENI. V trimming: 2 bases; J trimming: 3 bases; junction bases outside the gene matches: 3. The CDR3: CASSPADRHYGYTF. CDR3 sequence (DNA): TGTGCCAGCTCACCAGCGGACAGGCACTATGGCTACACCTTC. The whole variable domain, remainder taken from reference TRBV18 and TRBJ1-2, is NAGVMQNPRHLVRRRGQEARLRCSPMKGHSHVYWYRQLPEEGLKFMVYLQKENIIDESGMPKERFSAEFPKEGPSILRIQQVVRGDSAAYFCASSPADRHYGYTFGSGTRLTVV.

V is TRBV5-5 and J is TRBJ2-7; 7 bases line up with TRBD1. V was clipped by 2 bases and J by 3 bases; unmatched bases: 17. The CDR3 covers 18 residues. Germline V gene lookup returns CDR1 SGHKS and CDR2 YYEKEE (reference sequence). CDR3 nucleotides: TGTGCCAGCAGCTTAAGGTGGTCGCAACAGGGGTCCCTCTACGAGCAGTACTTC. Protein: CASSLRWSQQGSLYEQYF.

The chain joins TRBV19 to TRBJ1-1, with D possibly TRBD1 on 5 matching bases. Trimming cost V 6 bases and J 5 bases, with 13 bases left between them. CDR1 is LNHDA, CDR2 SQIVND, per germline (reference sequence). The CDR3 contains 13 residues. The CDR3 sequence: CASSSLRVTEAFF. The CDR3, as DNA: TGTGCCAGTAGCTCACTCAGGGTAACTGAAGCTTTCTTT.

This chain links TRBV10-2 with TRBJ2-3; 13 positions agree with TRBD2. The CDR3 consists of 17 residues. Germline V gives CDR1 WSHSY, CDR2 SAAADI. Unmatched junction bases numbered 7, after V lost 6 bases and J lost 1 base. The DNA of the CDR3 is TGCGCCAGCAGGCGCTTTGGGACTAGCGGGGGCACAGATACGCAGTATTTT. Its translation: CASRRFGTSGGTDTQYF.

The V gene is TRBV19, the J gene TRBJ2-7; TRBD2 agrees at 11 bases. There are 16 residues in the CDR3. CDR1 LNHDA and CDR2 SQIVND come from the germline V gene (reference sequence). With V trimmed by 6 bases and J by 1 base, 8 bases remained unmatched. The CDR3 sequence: CASRYSGTSGSYEQYF. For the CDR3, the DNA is TGTGCCAGTAGATACTCCGGGACTAGCGGTTCCTACGAGCAGTACTTC.

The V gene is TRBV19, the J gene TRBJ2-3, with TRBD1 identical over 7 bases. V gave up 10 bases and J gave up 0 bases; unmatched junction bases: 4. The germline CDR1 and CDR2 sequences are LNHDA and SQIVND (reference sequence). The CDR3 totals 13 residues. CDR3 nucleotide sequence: TGTGCCACCCGACAGGGTAGCACAGATACGCAGTATTTT. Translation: CATRQGSTDTQYF.

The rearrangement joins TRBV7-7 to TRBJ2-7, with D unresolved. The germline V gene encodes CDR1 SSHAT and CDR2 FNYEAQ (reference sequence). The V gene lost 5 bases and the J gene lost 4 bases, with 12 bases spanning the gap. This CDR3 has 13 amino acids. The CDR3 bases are TGTGCCAGCAGCCGAGAGCTCTATTACGAGCAGTACTTC. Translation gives CASSRELYYEQYF.

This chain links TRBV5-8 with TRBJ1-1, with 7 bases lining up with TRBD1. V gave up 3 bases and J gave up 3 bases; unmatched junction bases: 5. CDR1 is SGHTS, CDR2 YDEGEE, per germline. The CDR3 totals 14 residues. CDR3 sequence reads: CASSYYTGDTEAFF. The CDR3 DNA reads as TGTGCCAGCAGCTATTATACAGGGGACACTGAAGCTTTCTTT.

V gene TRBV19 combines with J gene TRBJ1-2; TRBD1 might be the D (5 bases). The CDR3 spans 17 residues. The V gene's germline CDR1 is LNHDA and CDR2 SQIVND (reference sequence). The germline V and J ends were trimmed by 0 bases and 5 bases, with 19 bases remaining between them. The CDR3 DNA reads TGTGCCAGTAGTATAGATCACACACCGGACAAGACTTATGGCTACACCTTC. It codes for CASSIDHTPDKTYGYTF.

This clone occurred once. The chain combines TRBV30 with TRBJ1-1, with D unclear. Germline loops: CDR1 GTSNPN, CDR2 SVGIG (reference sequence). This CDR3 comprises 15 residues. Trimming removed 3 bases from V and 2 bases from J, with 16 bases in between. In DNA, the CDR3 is TGTGCCTGGAGAAGGGAGATCGTTCGCAACACTGAAGCTTTCTTT. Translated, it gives CAWRREIVRNTEAFF.